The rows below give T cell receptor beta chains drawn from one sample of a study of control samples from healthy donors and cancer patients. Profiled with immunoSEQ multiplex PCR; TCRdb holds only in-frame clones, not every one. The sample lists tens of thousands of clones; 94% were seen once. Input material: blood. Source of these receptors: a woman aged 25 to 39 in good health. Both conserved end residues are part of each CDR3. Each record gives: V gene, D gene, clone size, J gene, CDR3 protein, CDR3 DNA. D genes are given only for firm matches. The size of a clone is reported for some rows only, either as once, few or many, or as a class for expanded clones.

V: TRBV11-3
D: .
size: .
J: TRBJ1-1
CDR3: CASSRTVMNTEAFF
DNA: TGTGCCAGCAGCCGGACAGTTATGAACACTGAAGCTTTCTTT

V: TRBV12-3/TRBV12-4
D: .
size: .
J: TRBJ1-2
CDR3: CASSLNEGRYTF
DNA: TGTGCCAGCAGTTTGAATGAGGGGCGCTACACCTTC

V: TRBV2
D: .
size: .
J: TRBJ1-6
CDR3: CASSEHGTAPLHF
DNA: TGTGCCAGCAGTGAACATGGCACCGCACCCCTCCACTTT

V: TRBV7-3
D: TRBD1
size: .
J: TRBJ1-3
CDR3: CASSPRQGADTIYF
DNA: TGTGCCAGCAGCCCACGACAGGGGGCGGACACCATATATTTT

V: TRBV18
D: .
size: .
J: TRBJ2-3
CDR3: CASSPLTGEGDTQYF
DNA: TGTGCCAGCTCACCCTTGACAGGGGAGGGAGATACGCAGTATTTT

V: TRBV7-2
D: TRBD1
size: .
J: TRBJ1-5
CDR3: CASSYRGEQPQHF
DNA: TGTGCCAGCAGTTACAGGGGGGAGCAGCCCCAGCATTTT

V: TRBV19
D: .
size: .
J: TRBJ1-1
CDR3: CASSPGTIGMNTEAFF
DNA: TGTGCCAGTAGTCCAGGGACGATTGGGATGAACACTGAAGCTTTCTTT

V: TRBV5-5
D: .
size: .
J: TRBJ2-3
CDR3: CASSLDYMAPDTQYF
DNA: TGTGCCAGCAGCTTGGATTATATGGCCCCAGATACGCAGTATTTT

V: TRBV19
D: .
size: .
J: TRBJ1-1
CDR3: CASRLGGGQMNTEAFF
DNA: TGTGCCAGTAGACTAGGGGGGGGGCAGATGAACACTGAAGCTTTCTTT

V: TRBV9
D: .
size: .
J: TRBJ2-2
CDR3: CASSVVGGVEELFF
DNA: TGTGCCAGCAGCGTAGTTGGTGGGGTAGAGGAGCTGTTTTTT

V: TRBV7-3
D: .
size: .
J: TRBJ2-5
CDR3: CASSPTGTRGETQYF
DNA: TGTGCCAGCAGCCCTACCGGGACCCGGGGAGAGACCCAGTACTTC

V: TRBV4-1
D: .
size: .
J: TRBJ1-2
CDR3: CASSQDPDLLGRGYTF
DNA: TGCGCCAGCAGCCAAGACCCAGATCTTCTGGGACGTGGCTACACCTTC

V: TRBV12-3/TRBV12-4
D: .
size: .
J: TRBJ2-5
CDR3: CASSPFGQETQYF
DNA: TGTGCCAGCTCCCCTTTCGGGCAAGAGACCCAGTACTTC

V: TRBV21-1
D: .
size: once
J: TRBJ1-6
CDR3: CASSKRTGSYNSPLHF
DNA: TGTGCCAGCAGCAAAAGAACCGGGTCCTATAATTCACCCCTCCACTTT

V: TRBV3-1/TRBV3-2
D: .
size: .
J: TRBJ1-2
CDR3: CASSHRPQSNYGYTF
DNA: TGTGCCAGCAGCCACCGACCCCAGTCGAACTATGGCTACACCTTC

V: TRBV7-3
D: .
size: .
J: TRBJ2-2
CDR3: CASSLVTGELFF
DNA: TGTGCCAGCAGCTTAGTCACCGGGGAGCTGTTTTTT

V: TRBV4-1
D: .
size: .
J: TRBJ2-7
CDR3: CASSQVGRLEQYF
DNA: TGCGCCAGCAGCCAAGTAGGCAGGCTCGAGCAGTACTTC

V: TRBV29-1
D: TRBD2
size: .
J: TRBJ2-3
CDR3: CSVEGLRGVLDTQYF
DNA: TGCAGCGTTGAAGGCTTGCGGGGGGTGCTTGATACGCAGTATTTT

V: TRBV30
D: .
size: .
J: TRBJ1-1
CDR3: CASTGTKITEAFF
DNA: TGTGCCTCAACCGGGACGAAAATCACTGAAGCTTTCTTT

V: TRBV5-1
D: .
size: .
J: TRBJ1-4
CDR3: CASSLGPVGEKLFF
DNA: TGCGCCAGCAGCTTGGGGCCGGTCGGGGAAAAACTGTTTTTT

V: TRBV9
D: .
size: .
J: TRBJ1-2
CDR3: CASTAGNYGYTF
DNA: TGTGCCAGCACGGCGGGAAACTATGGCTACACCTTC

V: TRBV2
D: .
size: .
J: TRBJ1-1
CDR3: CASKGVPDTEAFF
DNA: TGTGCCAGCAAGGGGGTTCCGGACACTGAAGCTTTCTTT

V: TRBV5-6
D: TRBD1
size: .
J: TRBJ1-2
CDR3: CASSSPGTGTYGYTF
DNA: TGTGCCAGCAGCAGCCCCGGGACAGGTACCTATGGCTACACCTTC

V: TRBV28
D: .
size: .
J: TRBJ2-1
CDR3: CASSPSYNEQFF
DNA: TGTGCCAGCAGCCCATCCTACAATGAGCAGTTCTTC

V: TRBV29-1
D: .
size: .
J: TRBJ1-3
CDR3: CSAEQPGNTIYF
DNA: TGCAGCGCCGAACAACCGGGAAACACCATATATTTT

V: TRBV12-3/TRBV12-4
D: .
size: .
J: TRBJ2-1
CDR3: CASSRAGEQFF
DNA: TGTGCCAGCAGCCGGGCGGGGGAGCAGTTCTTC

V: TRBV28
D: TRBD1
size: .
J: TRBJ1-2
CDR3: CASGDREIYGYTF
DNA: TGTGCCAGCGGGGACAGGGAGATTTATGGCTACACCTTC

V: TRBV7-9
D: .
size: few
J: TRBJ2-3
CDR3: CASSRLEDTQYF
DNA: TGTGCCAGCAGCCGGCTTGAGGATACGCAGTATTTT

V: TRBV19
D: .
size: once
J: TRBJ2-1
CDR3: CASSPGGHEQFF
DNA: TGTGCCAGTAGCCCCGGGGGGCATGAGCAGTTCTTC

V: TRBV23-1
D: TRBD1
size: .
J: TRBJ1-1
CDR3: CASHRQGLQGGDTEAFF
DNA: TGCGCCAGTCACCGCCAAGGCCTCCAGGGGGGGGACACTGAAGCTTTCTTT

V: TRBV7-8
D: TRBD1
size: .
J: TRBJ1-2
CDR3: CASQIQGAQGYTF
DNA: TGTGCCAGCCAAATCCAGGGGGCGCAGGGCTACACCTTC

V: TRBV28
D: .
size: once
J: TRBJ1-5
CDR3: CASSALPGPGPHF
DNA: TGTGCCAGCAGTGCCCTTCCGGGGCCTGGTCCCCATTTT

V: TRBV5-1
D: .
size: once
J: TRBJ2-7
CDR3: CASSWGNEQYF
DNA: TGCGCCAGCAGCTGGGGGAACGAGCAGTACTTC

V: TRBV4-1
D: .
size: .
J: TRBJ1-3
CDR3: CASSQDPGRGNTIYF
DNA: TGCGCCAGCAGCCAAGATCCAGGCAGGGGAAACACCATATATTTT

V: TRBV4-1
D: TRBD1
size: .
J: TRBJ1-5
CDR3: CASSLSRQGAQPQHF
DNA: TGCGCCAGCAGCCTTTCGCGACAGGGTGCTCAGCCCCAGCATTTT

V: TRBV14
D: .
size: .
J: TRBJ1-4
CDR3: CASSQDLEKLFF
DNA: TGTGCCAGCAGCCAAGATCTGGAAAAACTGTTTTTT

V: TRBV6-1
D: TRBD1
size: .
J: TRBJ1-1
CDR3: CASSETGGEAFF
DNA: TGTGCCAGCAGTGAGACAGGGGGGGAAGCTTTCTTT

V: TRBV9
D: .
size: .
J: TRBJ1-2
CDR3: CASSVGQEPRRGYTF
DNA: TGTGCCAGCAGCGTAGGTCAGGAGCCCCGTCGGGGCTACACCTTC

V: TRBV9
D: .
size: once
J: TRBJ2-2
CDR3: CASSVAVTHGQRELFF
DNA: TGTGCCAGCAGCGTAGCTGTTACACACGGGCAGAGGGAGCTGTTTTTT

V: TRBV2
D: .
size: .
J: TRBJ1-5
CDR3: CASSEAAELNPNSNQPQHF
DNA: TGTGCCAGCAGTGAAGCAGCGGAACTGAACCCCAATAGCAATCAGCCCCAGCATTTT